This TCR beta chain was obtained from a study of PD-L1 blockade in urothelial cancer. Study-wide background: Dosed intravenously at 1,200 mg every 3 weeks, atezolizumab was initiated by patients around 2014. Study outcomes and limitations: Durable benefit accompanied greater 3-week expansion of tumor-associated blood clones.

Time point defined: pretreatment peripheral blood. Pretreatment and on-treatment samples were taken, numbering 1 to 8 per patient. To note about this clone: The antigen remains undetermined.

Each PCR contained spiked-in synthetic TCR analog templates. TCRdb's copy holds only in-frame clones and misses some; the assay was immunoSEQ multiplex PCR. The profile shows about 52,000 clones, 84% of them singletons. The ends lost 7 bases at V and 7 bases at J; junction bases unmatched: 9. Germline V gene lookup returns CDR1 SGHTA and CDR2 FQGNSA. This CDR3 spans 14 amino acids. The V and J genes are TRBV7-2 and TRBJ2-1, with 8 positions matching TRBD2. This TCR was sampled from a man between 50 and 59 years old with urothelial cancer. Here the sequenced sample was PBMCs, taken around atezolizumab (anti-PD-L1) treatment. DNA for the CDR3: TGTGCCAGCAAGCGGGAGCCGTCAGGGAATGAGCAGTTCTTC. Translation: CASKREPSGNEQFF.